The TCR beta chain described here comes from a study of cytomegalovirus exposure and HLA in healthy donors. The CDR3 length is 14 residues. Trimming left V 2 bases short and J 4 bases short, with 12 bases between. Germline CDR1 SGDLS, CDR2 YYNGEE. This PCR relied on a set of 60 Vbeta primers and 13 Jbeta primers. Some clones are missing from TCRdb's copy, which holds only in-frame ones; the method was immunoSEQ multiplex PCR. The table shows about 120,000 clones, with 77% occurring only once. The chain links TRBV9 to TRBJ1-1; a weak D match, TRBD1 (6 bases). Sequencing was performed on PBMCs. This receptor was taken from a man aged 35 to 55 in good health and CMV-seropositive. As DNA, the CDR3 is TGTGCCAGCAGCGTCGGGCGGGGGCCCACTGAAGCTTTCTTT. It codes for CASSVGRGPTEAFF.